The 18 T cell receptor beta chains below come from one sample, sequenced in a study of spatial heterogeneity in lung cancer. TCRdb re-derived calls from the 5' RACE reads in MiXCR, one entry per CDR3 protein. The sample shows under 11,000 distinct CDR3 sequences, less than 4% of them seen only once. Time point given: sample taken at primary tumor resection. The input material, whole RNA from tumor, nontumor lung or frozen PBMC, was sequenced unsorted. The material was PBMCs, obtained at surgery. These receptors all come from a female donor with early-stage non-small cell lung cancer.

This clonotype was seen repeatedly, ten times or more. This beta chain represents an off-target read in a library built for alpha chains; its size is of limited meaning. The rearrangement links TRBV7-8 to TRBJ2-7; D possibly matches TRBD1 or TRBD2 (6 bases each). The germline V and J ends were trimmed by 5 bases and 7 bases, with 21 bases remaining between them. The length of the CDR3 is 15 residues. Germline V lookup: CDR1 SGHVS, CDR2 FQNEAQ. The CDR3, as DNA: TGTGCCAGCAGCCCTCGTCCGGGGGCTTGGGGTGAGCAGTACTTC. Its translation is CASSPRPGAWGEQYF.

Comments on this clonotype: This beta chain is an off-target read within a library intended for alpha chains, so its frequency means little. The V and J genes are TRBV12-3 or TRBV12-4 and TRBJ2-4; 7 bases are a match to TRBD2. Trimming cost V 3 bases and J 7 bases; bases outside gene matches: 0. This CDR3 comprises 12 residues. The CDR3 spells CASSFGGNIQYF. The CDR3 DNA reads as TGTGCCAGCAGTTTCGGGGGGAACATTCAGTACTTC.

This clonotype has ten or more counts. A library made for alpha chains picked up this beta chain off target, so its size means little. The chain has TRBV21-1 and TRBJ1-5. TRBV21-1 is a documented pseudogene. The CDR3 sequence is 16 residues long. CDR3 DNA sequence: TGTGCCAGCAGCCAACTCCCGGTAGGCCCCAATCAGCCCCAGCATTTT. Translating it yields CASSQLPVGPNQPQHF.

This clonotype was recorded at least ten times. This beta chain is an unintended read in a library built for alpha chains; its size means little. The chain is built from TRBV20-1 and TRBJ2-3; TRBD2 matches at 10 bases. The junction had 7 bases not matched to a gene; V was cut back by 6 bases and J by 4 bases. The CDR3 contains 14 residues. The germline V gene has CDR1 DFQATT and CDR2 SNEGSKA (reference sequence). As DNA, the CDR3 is TGCAGTGCGAGGGGTCTAGCGGGAGCAGATACGCAGTATTTT. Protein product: CSARGLAGADTQYF.

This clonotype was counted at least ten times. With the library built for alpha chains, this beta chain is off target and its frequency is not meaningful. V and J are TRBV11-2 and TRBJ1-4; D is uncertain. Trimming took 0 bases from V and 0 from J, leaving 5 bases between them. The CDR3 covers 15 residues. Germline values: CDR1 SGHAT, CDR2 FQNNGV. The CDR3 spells CASSLEPATNEKLFF. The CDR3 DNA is TGTGCCAGCAGCTTAGAACCAGCAACTAATGAAAAACTGTTTTTT.

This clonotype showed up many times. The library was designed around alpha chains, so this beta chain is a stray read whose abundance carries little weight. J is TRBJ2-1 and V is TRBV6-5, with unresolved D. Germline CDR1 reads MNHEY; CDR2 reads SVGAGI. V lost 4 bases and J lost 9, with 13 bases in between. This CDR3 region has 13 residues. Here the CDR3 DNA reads TGTGCCAGCAGTTTTCGGGTCCGTGGTGAGCAGTTCTTC. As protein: CASSFRVRGEQFF.

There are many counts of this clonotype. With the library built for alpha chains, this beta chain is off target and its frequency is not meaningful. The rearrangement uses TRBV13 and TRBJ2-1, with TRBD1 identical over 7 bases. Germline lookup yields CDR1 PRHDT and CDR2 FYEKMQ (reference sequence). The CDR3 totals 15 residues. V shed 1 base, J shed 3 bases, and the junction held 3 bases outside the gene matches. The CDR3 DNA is TGTGCCAGCAGCTTAGTTTCAGGGGGCTACAATGAGCAGTTCTTC. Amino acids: CASSLVSGGYNEQFF.

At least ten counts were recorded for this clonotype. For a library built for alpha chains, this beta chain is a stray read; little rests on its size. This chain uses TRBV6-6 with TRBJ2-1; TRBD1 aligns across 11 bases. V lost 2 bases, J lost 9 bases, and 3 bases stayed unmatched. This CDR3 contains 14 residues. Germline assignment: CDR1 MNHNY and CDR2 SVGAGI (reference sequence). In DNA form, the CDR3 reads TGTGCCAGCAGTTACCGGACAGGGGGCAGTGAGCAGTTCTTC. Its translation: CASSYRTGGSEQFF.

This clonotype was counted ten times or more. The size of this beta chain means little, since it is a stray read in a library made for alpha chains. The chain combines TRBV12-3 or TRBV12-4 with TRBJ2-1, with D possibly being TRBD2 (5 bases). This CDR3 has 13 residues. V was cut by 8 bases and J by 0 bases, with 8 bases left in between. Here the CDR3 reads CASRGFSYNEQFF. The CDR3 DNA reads TGTGCCAGCCGGGGTTTCTCCTACAATGAGCAGTTCTTC.

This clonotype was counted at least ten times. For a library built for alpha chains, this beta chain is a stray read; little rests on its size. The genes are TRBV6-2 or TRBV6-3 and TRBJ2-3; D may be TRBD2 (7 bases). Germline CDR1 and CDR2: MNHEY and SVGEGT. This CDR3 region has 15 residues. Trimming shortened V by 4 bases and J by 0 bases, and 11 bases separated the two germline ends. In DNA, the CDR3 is TGTGCCAGCAGTTTCAGGGGACTAAGCACAGATACGCAGTATTTT. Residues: CASSFRGLSTDTQYF.

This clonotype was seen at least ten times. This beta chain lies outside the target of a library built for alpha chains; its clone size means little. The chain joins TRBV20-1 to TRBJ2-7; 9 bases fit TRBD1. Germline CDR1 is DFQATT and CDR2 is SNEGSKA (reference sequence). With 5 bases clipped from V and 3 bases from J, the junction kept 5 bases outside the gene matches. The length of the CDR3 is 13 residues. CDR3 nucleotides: TGCAGTGCTTCGGGGGGACAGGGCTACGAGCAGTACTTC. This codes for CSASGGQGYEQYF.

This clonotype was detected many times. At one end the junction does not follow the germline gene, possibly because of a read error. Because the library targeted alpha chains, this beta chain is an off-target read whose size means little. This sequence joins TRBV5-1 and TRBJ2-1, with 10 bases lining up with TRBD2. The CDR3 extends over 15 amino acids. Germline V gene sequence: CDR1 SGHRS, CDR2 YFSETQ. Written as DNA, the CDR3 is TGCGCCAGCAGATCTTCATTAGCGGGGGGTTCCGTAGAGGTCTTC. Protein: CASRSSLAGGSVEVF.

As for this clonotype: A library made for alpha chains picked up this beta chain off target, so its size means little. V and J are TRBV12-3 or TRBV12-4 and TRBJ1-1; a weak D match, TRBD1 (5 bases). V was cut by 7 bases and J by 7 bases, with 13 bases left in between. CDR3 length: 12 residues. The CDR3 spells CASTLGQVEAFF. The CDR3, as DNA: TGTGCCAGCACCCTGGGGCAGGTTGAAGCTTTCTTT.

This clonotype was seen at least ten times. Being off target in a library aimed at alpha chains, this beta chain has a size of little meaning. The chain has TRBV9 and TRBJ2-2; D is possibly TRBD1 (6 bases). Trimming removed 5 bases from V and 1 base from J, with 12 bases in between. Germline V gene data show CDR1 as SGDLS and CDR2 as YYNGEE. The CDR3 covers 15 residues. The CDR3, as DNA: TGTGCCAGCAGTCTGTGGGGACAGAACACCGGGGAGCTGTTTTTT. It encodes CASSLWGQNTGELFF.

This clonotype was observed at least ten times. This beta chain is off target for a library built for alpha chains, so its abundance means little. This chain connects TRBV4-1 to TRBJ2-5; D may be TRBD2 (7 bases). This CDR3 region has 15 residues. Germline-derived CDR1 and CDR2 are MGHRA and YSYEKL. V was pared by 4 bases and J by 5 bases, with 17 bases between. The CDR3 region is CASSLPGGAEETQYF. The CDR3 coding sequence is TGCGCCAGCAGCCTCCCTGGGGGGGCGGAGGAGACCCAGTACTTC.

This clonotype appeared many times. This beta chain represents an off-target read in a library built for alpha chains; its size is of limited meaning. The CDR3 nucleotides are TGTGCCAGCAGCTTAGGGACAGCCTCCTACAATGAGCAGTTCTTC. It is translated as CASSLGTASYNEQFF. This chain joins TRBV7-9 and TRBJ2-1, with D possibly TRBD1 on 6 matching bases. The CDR3 is 15 amino acids. CDR1 and CDR2 from the germline V gene are SEHNR and FQNEAQ (reference sequence). Trimming took off 1 base at V and 0 bases at J, with 7 bases between the two ends.

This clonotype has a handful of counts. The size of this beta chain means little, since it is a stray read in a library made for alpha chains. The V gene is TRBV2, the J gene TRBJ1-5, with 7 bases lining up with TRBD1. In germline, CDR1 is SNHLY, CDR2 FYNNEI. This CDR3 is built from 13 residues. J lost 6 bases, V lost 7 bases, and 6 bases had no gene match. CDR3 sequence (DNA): TGTGCCAGCAATGACAGGGACACTCAGCCCCAGCATTTT. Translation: CASNDRDTQPQHF.

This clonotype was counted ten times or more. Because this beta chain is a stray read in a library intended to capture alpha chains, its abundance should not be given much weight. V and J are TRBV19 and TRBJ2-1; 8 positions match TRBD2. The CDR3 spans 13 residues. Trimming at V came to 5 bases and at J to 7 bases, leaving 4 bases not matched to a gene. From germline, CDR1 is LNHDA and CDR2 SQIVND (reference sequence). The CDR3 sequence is CASSALAGNEQFF. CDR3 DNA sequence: TGTGCCAGTAGTGCATTAGCGGGAAATGAGCAGTTCTTC. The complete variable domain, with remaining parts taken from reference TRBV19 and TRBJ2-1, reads DGGITQSPKYLFRKEGQNVTLSCEQNLNHDAMYWYRQDPGQGLRLIYYSQIVNDFQKGDIAEGYSVSREKKESFPLTVTSAQKNPTAFYLCASSALAGNEQFFGPGTRLTVL.